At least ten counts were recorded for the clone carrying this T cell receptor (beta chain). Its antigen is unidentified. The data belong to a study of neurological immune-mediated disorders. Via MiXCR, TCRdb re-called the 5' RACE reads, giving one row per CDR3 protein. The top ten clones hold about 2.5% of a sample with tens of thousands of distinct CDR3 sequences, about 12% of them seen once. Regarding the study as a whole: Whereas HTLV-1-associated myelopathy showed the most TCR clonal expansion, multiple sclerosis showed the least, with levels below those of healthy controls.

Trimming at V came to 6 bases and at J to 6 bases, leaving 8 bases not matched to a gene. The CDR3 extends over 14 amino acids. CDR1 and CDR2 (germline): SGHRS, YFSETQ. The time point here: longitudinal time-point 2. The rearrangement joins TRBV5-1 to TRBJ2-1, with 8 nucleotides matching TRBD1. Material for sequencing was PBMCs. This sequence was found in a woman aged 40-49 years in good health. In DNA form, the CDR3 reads TGCGCCAGCATGCCGGGACAGGCTATCAATGAGCAGTTCTTC. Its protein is CASMPGQAINEQFF.